This T cell receptor (beta chain) was found in a study of CD8+CD57+ T cells in acquired aplastic anemia. Turning to the study itself: Sorted CD4+ and CD8+ cells gave a mean 3.2 ug DNA, range about 0.17 to 27.4 ug.

Whole-study results and caveats: Common to patients and controls were roughly 30 CD8+ CDR3 sequences.

Researchers used genomic DNA as the template to profile TCR beta VDJ and CDR3. TCRdb re-called the reads through MiXCR, storing one row per CDR3 protein. The repertoire includes more than 250,000 distinct CDR3 sequences, around 60% of them detected once, and 7% to 9% sits in the top ten. This clonotype was counted a single time. What it binds is not known. The CDR3 length is 13 residues. CDR1 and CDR2 from the germline V gene are SGHRS and YFSETQ. Trimming removed 4 bases from V and 3 bases from J, with 9 bases in between. This rearrangement joins TRBV5-1 to TRBJ2-3; TRBD1 might be the D (5 bases). The receptor was isolated from a human donor with severe aplastic anemia or a healthy control (not recorded which). Sequencing input: sorted CD4+, CD8+, or CD8+CD57+ T cells (not recorded which) from PBMCs. The CDR3 DNA sequence: TGCGCCAGCAGCATATCAGGGACAGATACGCAGTATTTT. This gives the protein CASSISGTDTQYF.